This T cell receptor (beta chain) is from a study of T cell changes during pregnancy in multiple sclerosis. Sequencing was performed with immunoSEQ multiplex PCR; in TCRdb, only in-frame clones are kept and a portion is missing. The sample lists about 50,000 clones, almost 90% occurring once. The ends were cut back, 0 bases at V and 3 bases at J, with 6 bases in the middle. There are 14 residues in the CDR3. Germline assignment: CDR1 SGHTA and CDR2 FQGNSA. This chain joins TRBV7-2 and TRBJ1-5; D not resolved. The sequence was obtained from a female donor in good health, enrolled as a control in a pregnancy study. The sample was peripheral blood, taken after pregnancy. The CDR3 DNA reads TGTGCCAGCAGCTTAGCGCGCTCCAATCAGCCCCAGCATTTT. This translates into CASSLARSNQPQHF.